This T cell receptor (beta chain) was sequenced in a study of early T cells in non-severe SARS-CoV-2 infection. Study overall: The study sequenced bulk RNA from unsorted whole blood, with chains unpaired.

The CDR3 contains 11 residues. V lost 6 bases and J lost 12; bases outside the gene matches: 5. Germline-derived CDR1 and CDR2 are MNHEY and SMNVEV (reference sequence). Study-wide points: The study's VDJdb matching favored anti-spike CD8 responses and missed private and CD4 specificities.

This clonotype has ten or more counts. The antigen remains undetermined. Attachment of unique molecular identifiers to individual cDNA molecules was performed. One entry per CDR3 protein, called by TCRdb with MiXCR from the 5' RACE reads. The sample shows 65,000 to 95,000 distinct CDR3 sequences, 5% of them seen only once. The specimen comprised whole blood, sampled at baseline. The sequence derives from an adult who was a healthcare worker with PCR-confirmed SARS-CoV-2 infection or an uninfected control (not recorded which). The chain employs TRBV27 and TRBJ1-1; 9 bases match TRBD1. The CDR3 is CASRTGGSSFF. In DNA, the CDR3 is TGTGCCAGCAGGACAGGGGGTAGTTCTTTCTTT.